This TCR beta chain was found in a study of blood T cell repertoires in COVID-19. Study background: In each case, the material was cDNA or gDNA derived from T cells, B-cell-depleted T cells, or PBMCs.

Donors of Cohort 3 who recovered were those that had two negative PCRs, clearance, or symptom resolution. Authors' analysis steps: Nucleated cell counts were estimated from reference gene primer amplification. The repertoire was sequenced with immunoSEQ multiplex PCR; TCRdb's copy has only in-frame clones and lacks some. V, J and clone size reflect that table, while D and trimming were determined from the DNA. The table has 250,000 to 350,000 clones, around 90% seen once. On this clone: The same CDR3 arises from other DNA sequences in this sample as well.

This CDR3 spans 13 amino acids. The germline V and J ends were trimmed by 5 bases and 5 bases, with 12 bases remaining between them. Germline CDR1 MGHDK, CDR2 SYGVNS. This sequence was found in a woman aged 30 to 39 who had recovered from COVID-19. V is TRBV25-1 and J is TRBJ1-2; no firm D call. The specimen was PBMCs or T cells enriched from blood (not recorded which). The CDR3 region is CASSSPGGYGYTF. Here the CDR3 DNA reads TGTGCCAGCAGTTCCCCGGGCGGGTATGGCTACACCTTC.